The 20 T cell receptor beta chains reported below all come from one sample, sequenced in a study of blood T cell repertoires in COVID-19 (TCRdb year 2020). Libraries were made using the immunoSEQ multiplex PCR assay. TCRdb mirrors the immuneACCESS table, restricted to in-frame sequences. Some clones are absent from its copies; in checked studies, under half trace to an unresolved V gene, and the reason for the others is unknown. The sample yields 300,000 to 400,000 clones; around nine tenths were counted once. The ten largest clones represent about 2.9% of the sample. Material for sequencing was peripheral blood. These receptors were taken from a human donor in a cohort sampled during active COVID-19.

This clone was seen only a few times. This rearrangement joins TRBV4-1 to TRBJ1-2; the D gene is possibly TRBD1 (5 bases). The CDR3 runs 13 residues. Deletions cut 0 bases from V and 6 bases from J, with 8 bases between. The germline CDR1 and CDR2 sequences are MGHRA and YSYEKL. CDR3 bases: TGCGCCAGCAGCCAAGACCTCAGGGATGGCTACACCTTC. Amino acid sequence: CASSQDLRDGYTF.

A note on this clone: Other DNA sequences in this sample translate to the same CDR3. V is TRBV7-3 and J is TRBJ2-3; 9 bases map to TRBD2. CDR1 and CDR2 from the germline V gene are SGHTA and FQGTGA. This CDR3 region has 16 residues. V lost 2 bases, J lost 1 base, and 4 bases stayed unmatched. In nucleotides, the CDR3 is TGTGCCAGCAGCTTAGGGTTAGCGGGGGGCACAGATACGCAGTATTTT. This gives the protein CASSLGLAGGTDTQYF.

V gene TRBV4-1 combines with J gene TRBJ1-5; no clear D gene. The CDR3 is 16 residues long. Germline V CDR1 and CDR2: MGHRA, YSYEKL. V lost 5 bases and J lost 2, with 16 bases in between. In DNA form, the CDR3 reads TGCGCCAGCAGCGAAGGACCCCTCGGAGGCAATCAGCCCCAGCATTTT. It codes for CASSEGPLGGNQPQHF.

A single count supports this clone. The chain joins TRBV7-6 to TRBJ2-7; D perhaps matches TRBD2 (7 bases). The CDR3 is 15 amino acids. V shed 4 bases and J shed 2 bases, with 15 bases lying between them. The germline gives CDR1 SGHVS, CDR2 FNYEAQ. CDR3 sequence reads: CASSSVRGGAYEQYF. The DNA of the CDR3 is TGTGCCAGCAGCTCCGTTAGGGGGGGAGCCTACGAGCAGTACTTC.

The rearrangement joins TRBV3-1 (or the pseudogene TRBV3-2) to TRBJ1-1; maybe TRBD1 (5 bases). Per germline, CDR1 LGHDT and CDR2 YNNKEL (reference sequence). The CDR3 contains 14 residues. V gave up 4 bases and J gave up 2 bases, with 11 bases separating them. CDR3 region: CASSPLGGNTEAFF. The CDR3 bases are TGTGCCAGCAGCCCCCTCGGGGGAAACACTGAAGCTTTCTTT.

V usage is TRBV18 and J usage is TRBJ1-1; 9 bases are a match to TRBD1. J gave up 0 bases and V 3 bases, and 8 bases lay outside the gene matches. This CDR3 is 17 amino acids long. Per germline, CDR1 KGHSH and CDR2 LQKENI. Here the CDR3 reads CASSPNRGRIVNTEAFF. For the CDR3, the DNA is TGTGCCAGCTCACCGAACAGGGGGCGAATCGTGAACACTGAAGCTTTCTTT. The whole variable domain, remainder taken from reference TRBV18 and TRBJ1-1, is NAGVMQNPRHLVRRRGQEARLRCSPMKGHSHVYWYRQLPEEGLKFMVYLQKENIIDESGMPKERFSAEFPKEGPSILRIQQVVRGDSAAYFCASSPNRGRIVNTEAFFGQGTRLTVV.

This chain joins TRBV24-1 and TRBJ1-2; 8 nucleotides match TRBD1. J gave up 2 bases and V 0 bases, and 16 bases lay outside the gene matches. CDR1 is KGHDR, CDR2 SFDVKD, per germline. The CDR3 extends over 20 amino acids. CDR3 residues: CATSDLRCGDRGQGNYGYTF. The CDR3 bases are TGTGCCACCAGTGATTTGCGGTGTGGCGACAGGGGCCAAGGAAACTATGGCTACACCTTC.

In DNA form, the CDR3 reads TGTGCCAGCAGTCCGAGACAGAGTACCGGGGAGCTGTTTTTT. It codes for CASSPRQSTGELFF. The V call is TRBV2, the J call TRBJ2-2, with TRBD1 as a possible D gene (5 bases). Trimming removed 5 bases at V and 5 bases at J, with 12 bases between. Germline CDR1 is SNHLY and CDR2 is FYNNEI. The CDR3 is 14 residues long.

The rearrangement links TRBV5-4 to TRBJ2-1, with 11 bases lining up with TRBD2. The ends lost 4 bases at V and 4 bases at J; junction bases unmatched: 4. Germline values: CDR1 SGHNT, CDR2 YYREEE (reference sequence). The CDR3 is made up of 15 amino acids. For the CDR3, the DNA is TGTGCCAGCAGCATAGCGGGGGGGGCTTACAATGAGCAGTTCTTC. This gives the protein CASSIAGGAYNEQFF. Using reference TRBV5-4 and TRBJ2-1 for the parts outside the CDR3, the full variable domain is ETGVTQSPTHLIKTRGQQVTLRCSSQSGHNTVSWYQQALGQGPQFIFQYYREEENGRGNFPPRFSGLQFPNYSSELNVNALELDDSALYLCASSIAGGAYNEQFFGPGTRLTVL.

The chain is built from TRBV28 and TRBJ1-5, with TRBD1 matching over 8 bases. The CDR3 length is 17 residues. Germline CDR1 and CDR2: MDHEN and SYDVKM. V lost 3 bases, J lost 2 bases, and 9 bases stayed unmatched. CDR3 loop: CASSFFTQGAGNQPQHF. CDR3 coding DNA: TGTGCCAGCAGTTTCTTCACTCAGGGGGCTGGCAATCAGCCCCAGCATTTT. Using reference TRBV28 and TRBJ1-5 for the parts outside the CDR3, the full variable domain is DVKVTQSSRYLVKRTGEKVFLECVQDMDHENMFWYRQDPGLGLRLIYFSYDVKMKEKGDIPEGYSVSREKKERFSLILESASTNQTSMYLCASSFFTQGAGNQPQHFGDGTRLSIL.

The rearrangement joins TRBV30 to TRBJ1-4, with TRBD1 as a possible D gene (5 bases). There are 13 residues in the CDR3. The V end was cut by 0 bases, the J end by 8 bases, with 10 bases between. Germline loops: CDR1 GTSNPN, CDR2 SVGIG (reference sequence). The CDR3 is CAWSVQGWEKLFF. The CDR3 coding sequence is TGTGCCTGGAGTGTCCAGGGTTGGGAAAAACTGTTTTTT.

This chain connects TRBV2 to TRBJ2-2; 9 nucleotides align to TRBD1. The CDR3 is made up of 17 amino acids. V was clipped by 0 bases and J by 1 base; unmatched bases: 3. Germline V CDR1 and CDR2: SNHLY, FYNNEI. CDR3 amino acids: CASSEAMGQGNTGELFF. The CDR3, as DNA: TGTGCCAGCAGTGAAGCTATGGGACAGGGGAACACCGGGGAGCTGTTTTTT.

The chain carries TRBV27 and TRBJ2-7, with 10 bases that match TRBD1. CDR3 length: 16 amino acids. The germline V gene has CDR1 MNHEY and CDR2 SMNVEV (reference sequence). Unmatched junction bases numbered 9, after V lost 6 bases and J lost 1 base. CDR3 DNA: TGTGCCAGCAGCCGTCTAGGGACAGGGGCGTCCTACGAGCAGTACTTC. Its translation is CASSRLGTGASYEQYF.

The V and J genes are TRBV28 and TRBJ2-3; the match to TRBD2 covers 10 bases. CDR3 length: 16 residues. The germline gives CDR1 MDHEN, CDR2 SYDVKM. Germline trimming cut 5 bases from V and 0 bases from J; bases unmatched to any gene: 5. CDR3 amino acids: CASSPGLAASTDTQYF. Here the CDR3 DNA reads TGTGCCAGCAGTCCAGGACTAGCGGCTAGCACAGATACGCAGTATTTT.

CDR3 sequence: CASNAGLGTGELFF. DNA for the CDR3: TGTGCCAGCAATGCAGGGCTGGGCACCGGGGAGCTGTTTTTT. The V and J genes are TRBV27 and TRBJ2-2; D perhaps matches TRBD1 (5 bases). Germline-derived CDR1 and CDR2 are MNHEY and SMNVEV (reference sequence). The length of the CDR3 is 14 residues. Trimming stripped 7 bases from V and 4 bases from J, with 13 bases between.

The genes are TRBV11-2 and TRBJ2-3; tentative D call: TRBD2 (5 bases). This CDR3 is 11 amino acids long. Trimming took off 5 bases at V and 5 bases at J, with 5 bases between the two ends. Germline V gene lookup returns CDR1 SGHAT and CDR2 FQNNGV. For the CDR3, the DNA is TGTGCCAGCAGCGCGGGAGATACGCAGTATTTT. Translating gives CASSAGDTQYF. The variable domain in full, with the rest retrieved from reference TRBV11-2 and TRBJ2-3, is EAGVAQSPRYKIIEKRQSVAFWCNPISGHATLYWYQQILGQGPKLLIQFQNNGVVDDSQLPKDRFSAERLKGVDSTLKIQPAKLEDSAVYLCASSAGDTQYFGPGTRLTVL.

This rearrangement joins TRBV5-1 to TRBJ1-6, with TRBD1 matching over 8 bases. With 4 bases clipped from V and 5 bases from J, the junction kept 5 bases outside the gene matches. This CDR3 is built from 15 residues. In germline, CDR1 is SGHRS, CDR2 YFSETQ. CDR3 in amino acids: CASSRTGINNSPLHF. The CDR3 DNA follows: TGCGCCAGCAGCCGGACAGGGATTAATAATTCACCCCTCCACTTT. Looking up the rest from reference TRBV5-1 and TRBJ1-6 gives the full variable domain: KAGVTQTPRYLIKTRGQQVTLSCSPISGHRSVSWYQQTPGQGLQFLFEYFSETQRNKGNFPGRFSGRQFSNSRSEMNVSTLELGDSALYLCASSRTGINNSPLHFGNGTRLTVT.

The chain has TRBV3-1 (or the pseudogene TRBV3-2) and TRBJ2-1; possibly TRBD2 for D (6 bases). With 4 bases removed from V and 7 bases from J, the gap between germline ends came to 14 bases. The CDR3 is made up of 14 amino acids. Germline CDR1 reads LGHDT; CDR2 reads YNNKEL (reference sequence). The chain's CDR3 is CASSLAGGLNEQFF. The CDR3 nucleotides read TGTGCCAGCAGCCTAGCAGGAGGACTAAATGAGCAGTTCTTC.

The chain combines TRBV2 with TRBJ1-1, with a tentative D call TRBD1 (5 bases). Trimming cost V 3 bases and J 7 bases, with 21 bases left between them. CDR1 is SNHLY, CDR2 FYNNEI, per germline. The CDR3 has 16 residues. The CDR3 is CASSDSGVWRRDEAFF. Here the CDR3 DNA reads TGTGCCAGCAGTGATTCGGGGGTCTGGAGACGGGATGAAGCTTTCTTT.

V is TRBV10-2 and J is TRBJ2-3; 7 bases align to TRBD1. Germline trimming cut 7 bases from V and 0 bases from J; bases unmatched to any gene: 4. This CDR3 spans 14 amino acids. Germline CDR1 reads WSHSY; CDR2 reads SAAADI. The CDR3 reads CASMGQPSTDTQYF. The CDR3 region has the DNA TGCGCCAGCATGGGACAGCCTAGCACAGATACGCAGTATTTT.